One sample yielded the 16 T cell receptor beta chains listed below, sequenced in a study of PD-L1 blockade in urothelial cancer. Regarding time point: pretreatment peripheral blood. The protocol was immunoSEQ multiplex PCR, while the TCRdb copy is restricted to in-frame clones and leaves out a portion. In the table there are about 130,000 clones, approximately 84% of which are singletons. Specimen: PBMCs, collected around atezolizumab (anti-PD-L1) treatment. The origin of the receptors is a man aged 50-59 years with urothelial cancer.

This sequence joins TRBV27 and TRBJ1-5; D gene uncertain. The V end lost 8 bases, the J end lost 1 base, and 24 bases lay between the germline ends. Germline V gene lookup returns CDR1 MNHEY and CDR2 SMNVEV (reference sequence). This CDR3 comprises 18 residues. CDR3 residues: CASAIKAPTDISNQPQHF. The DNA for the CDR3 is TGTGCCAGCGCAATTAAAGCCCCCACAGATATCAGCAATCAGCCCCAGCATTTT.

The chain is built from TRBV1 and TRBJ2-1; TRBD2 is taken as the D call from the table, unchecked against the DNA. TRBV1 is a documented pseudogene. The CDR3 loop spans 14 amino acids. The CDR3 coding sequence is TGCACCAGCGCCAACCCGCCTAGGCGCAATGAGCAGTTCTTC. The encoded protein is CTSANPPRRNEQFF.

V usage is TRBV7-9 and J usage is TRBJ2-1; 8 nucleotides align to TRBD2. The germline V gene encodes CDR1 SEHNR and CDR2 FQNEAQ (reference sequence). V shed 5 bases, J shed 9 bases, and the junction held 12 bases outside the gene matches. The CDR3 has 15 amino acids. CDR3 region: CASSPQREPSGEQFF. The CDR3 nucleotides are TGTGCCAGCAGCCCCCAGCGGGAGCCCTCCGGTGAGCAGTTCTTC.

The chain joins TRBV28 to TRBJ2-7; 7 bases line up with TRBD2. This CDR3 contains 15 residues. Germline values: CDR1 MDHEN, CDR2 SYDVKM. V lost 3 bases and J lost 1; bases outside the gene matches: 6. CDR3 nucleotide sequence: TGTGCCAGCAGTTTCCCCAGCGGGATTTCCTACGAGCAGTACTTC. This encodes CASSFPSGISYEQYF.

This sequence joins TRBV5-1 and TRBJ2-1, with no clear D. This CDR3 region has 18 residues. Germline values: CDR1 SGHRS, CDR2 YFSETQ. Trimming removed 3 bases at V and 0 bases at J, with 19 bases between. The CDR3 is CASSSAGTRPSSYNEQFF. In DNA, the CDR3 is TGCGCCAGCAGCTCCGCTGGTACGAGACCTAGCTCCTACAATGAGCAGTTCTTC.

The V gene is TRBV21-1, the J gene TRBJ1-5; the DNA was not used to check the table's D call, TRBD1. TRBV21-1 is termed a pseudogene. The CDR3 runs to 19 residues. CDR3 nucleotide sequence: TGTGCCAGCAGCAAAGATTATCCAGGGGGCAAGTCGTGCAATCAGCCCCAGCATTTT. Translating it yields CASSKDYPGGKSCNQPQHF.

This CDR3 is CAIRSESNIQYF. DNA of the CDR3: TGTGCCATCCGTAGCGAAAGCAACATTCAGTACTTC. The V and J genes are TRBV10-3 and TRBJ2-4, with D possibly TRBD2 on 5 matching bases. V was shortened by 8 bases and J by 7 bases, with 12 bases between the two germline ends. Germline loops: CDR1 ENHRY, CDR2 SYGVKD. The CDR3 sequence is 12 residues long.

CDR3: CASSFPEDYGYTF. The CDR3 DNA follows: TGTGCCAGTAGTTTCCCGGAGGACTATGGCTACACCTTC. This chain joins TRBV19 and TRBJ1-2; D is unclear. The CDR3 has 13 amino acids. The germline gives CDR1 LNHDA, CDR2 SQIVND (reference sequence). V was clipped by 5 bases and J by 3 bases, with 10 bases between them. Drawing the rest from reference TRBV19 and TRBJ1-2, the complete variable domain is DGGITQSPKYLFRKEGQNVTLSCEQNLNHDAMYWYRQDPGQGLRLIYYSQIVNDFQKGDIAEGYSVSREKKESFPLTVTSAQKNPTAFYLCASSFPEDYGYTFGSGTRLTVV.

The rearrangement links TRBV6-1 to TRBJ1-2; tentatively, D is TRBD1 (6 bases). The CDR3 loop spans 14 amino acids. Between the trimmed V and J ends, which lost 4 bases and 4 bases, there was a span of 13 bases. Germline values: CDR1 MNHNS, CDR2 SASEGT. The CDR3 reads CASSALQGGYGYTF. For the CDR3, the DNA is TGTGCCAGCAGTGCGCTACAGGGCGGCTATGGCTACACCTTC.

This clone was seen a single time. The chain joins TRBV7-2 to TRBJ2-1, with D perhaps matching TRBD2 (5 bases). Germline V gene data show CDR1 as SGHTA and CDR2 as FQGNSA. The length of the CDR3 is 16 residues. V dropped 5 bases and J dropped 4 bases, with 18 bases sitting between them. The CDR3 region has the DNA TGTGCCAGCAGCCCGAGGGCACTCTTGGGATACAATGAGCAGTTCTTC. It encodes CASSPRALLGYNEQFF.

V and J are TRBV7-9 and TRBJ2-1, with D possibly being TRBD1 (5 bases). CDR1 is SEHNR and CDR2 is FQNEAQ in the germline V gene (reference sequence). The CDR3 is 19 residues long. Trimming removed 1 base from V and 4 bases from J, with 23 bases in between. CDR3 in amino acids: CASSLESPPSSDKYNEQFF. Written as DNA, the CDR3 is TGTGCCAGCAGCTTAGAATCTCCTCCCTCGTCGGACAAGTACAATGAGCAGTTCTTC. Combining the CDR3 with reference TRBV7-9 and TRBJ2-1 gives the whole variable domain DTGVSQNPRHKITKRGQNVTFRCDPISEHNRLYWYRQTLGQGPEFLTYFQNEAQLEKSRLLSDRFSAERPKGSFSTLEIQRTEQGDSAMYLCASSLESPPSSDKYNEQFFGPGTRLTVL.

The V call is TRBV30, the J call TRBJ1-4; 8 bases are shared with TRBD1. This CDR3 has 15 residues. With V trimmed by 0 bases and J by 8 bases, 8 bases remained unmatched. CDR1 GTSNPN and CDR2 SVGIG come from the germline V gene (reference sequence). The DNA of the CDR3 is TGTGCCTGGAGTGTAGGCGGGACAGGATACGAAAAACTGTTTTTT. Translated: CAWSVGGTGYEKLFF. Combining the CDR3 with reference TRBV30 and TRBJ1-4 gives the whole variable domain SQTIHQWPATLVQPVGSPLSLECTVEGTSNPNLYWYRQAAGRGLQLLFYSVGIGQISSEVPQNLSASRPQDRQFILSSKKLLLSDSGFYLCAWSVGGTGYEKLFFGSGTQLSVL.

This rearrangement joins TRBV30 to TRBJ2-5; D perhaps matches TRBD2 (5 bases). CDR3 length: 13 amino acids. V was pared by 2 bases and J by 5 bases, with 12 bases between. Germline values: CDR1 GTSNPN, CDR2 SVGIG (reference sequence). CDR3 nucleotide sequence: TGTGCCTGGAGTTCGGGGATTCGGGAGACCCAGTACTTC. Encoded protein: CAWSSGIRETQYF.

J is TRBJ2-1 and V is TRBV6-1, with 11 bases lining up with TRBD2. The J segment lost 2 bases and the V segment lost 4 bases, leaving 16 bases of the junction unmatched. CDR1 and CDR2 from the germline V gene are MNHNS and SASEGT. The CDR3 is 20 amino acids. The CDR3 loop reads CASSGGTSGYLLTPYNEQFF. In nucleotides, the CDR3 is TGTGCCAGCAGTGGTGGGACTAGCGGATATCTCTTAACTCCCTACAATGAGCAGTTCTTC.

The chain has TRBV19 and TRBJ1-6; 8 bases are a match to TRBD1. The CDR3 totals 15 residues. Germline trimming cut 4 bases from V and 7 bases from J; bases unmatched to any gene: 6. Germline assignment: CDR1 LNHDA and CDR2 SQIVND (reference sequence). The DNA for the CDR3 is TGTGCCAGTAGTACCTACGGACAGGGAAATTCACCCCTCCACTTT. This encodes CASSTYGQGNSPLHF.

This clone came up once. CDR3: CASSSGLAARVEQFF. The CDR3 coding sequence is TGTGCCAGCAGCTCAGGACTAGCGGCCCGGGTTGAGCAGTTCTTC. This chain connects TRBV7-6 to TRBJ2-1, with 10 bases aligning to TRBD2. Germline CDR1 is SGHVS and CDR2 is FNYEAQ. This CDR3 is built from 15 residues. The junction had 9 bases not matched to a gene; V was cut back by 4 bases and J by 9 bases.